These 18 T cell receptor beta chains were sequenced from one sample in a study of shared clonotypes between healthy human individuals. Naive CD8 isolation took CD45RO-negative cells positively selected for CCR7 and excluded terminally differentiated effector memory CD45RA+ cells. Sequencing used immunoSEQ multiplex PCR; TCRdb keeps in-frame clones, though not all of them. The data show some 2 million clones, 85% to 95% seen once. Material for sequencing was naive CD8+ T cells sorted from blood. The receptors shown here come from a man younger than 35 in good health.

The DNA of the CDR3 is TGTGCCAGCAGCTTAGTTAGCGGGGGGGCGGACGAGCAGTTCTTC. Amino acid sequence: CASSLVSGGADEQFF. The rearrangement links TRBV7-6 to TRBJ2-1, with 11 positions matching TRBD2. This CDR3 region has 15 residues. V gave up 1 base and J gave up 10 bases; unmatched junction bases: 6. Germline CDR1 SGHVS, CDR2 FNYEAQ.

The rearrangement links TRBV5-1 to TRBJ1-2, with 8 positions matching TRBD1. The CDR3 consists of 17 residues. V shed 1 base, J shed 0 bases, and the junction held 8 bases outside the gene matches. CDR1 is SGHRS and CDR2 is YFSETQ in the germline V gene. This CDR3 reads CASSLWTGQVTNYGYTF. For the CDR3, the DNA is TGCGCCAGCAGCTTGTGGACGGGACAGGTTACTAACTATGGCTACACCTTC. Variable domain in full (rest from reference TRBV5-1 and TRBJ1-2): KAGVTQTPRYLIKTRGQQVTLSCSPISGHRSVSWYQQTPGQGLQFLFEYFSETQRNKGNFPGRFSGRQFSNSRSEMNVSTLELGDSALYLCASSLWTGQVTNYGYTFGSGTRLTVV.

The chain recombines TRBV13 with TRBJ1-4; D uncertain. V lost 2 bases, J lost 3 bases, and 7 bases lay in between. The CDR3 runs 14 residues. Germline CDR1 is PRHDT and CDR2 is FYEKMQ (reference sequence). The CDR3 reads CASSLWGSNEKLFF. The CDR3 DNA is TGTGCCAGCAGCTTATGGGGATCTAATGAAAAACTGTTTTTT.

The genes are TRBV15 and TRBJ1-2; 7 nucleotides match TRBD1. The CDR3 runs to 15 residues. The trim removed 6 bases at V and 0 bases at J, leaving 7 bases unmatched. Germline lookup yields CDR1 LNHNV and CDR2 YYDKDF (reference sequence). The CDR3: CATRQTGEANYGYTF. The CDR3 DNA reads as TGTGCCACCAGGCAAACAGGGGAAGCTAACTATGGCTACACCTTC. The variable domain in full, completed from reference TRBV15 and TRBJ1-2, reads DAMVIQNPRYQVTQFGKPVTLSCSQTLNHNVMYWYQQKSSQAPKLLFHYYDKDFNNEADTPDNFQSRRPNTSFCFLDIRSPGLGDTAMYLCATRQTGEANYGYTFGSGTRLTVV.

V and J are TRBV27 and TRBJ1-1; D may be TRBD1 (6 bases). V lost 6 bases, J lost 5 bases, and 19 bases lay in between. Germline CDR1 reads MNHEY; CDR2 reads SMNVEV (reference sequence). The CDR3 has 15 amino acids. This CDR3 is CASSRLPQGGTEAFF. In DNA form, the CDR3 reads TGTGCCAGCAGCCGCCTACCACAGGGAGGAACTGAAGCTTTCTTT.

The chain employs TRBV11-2 and TRBJ2-5; the match to TRBD2 covers 7 bases. Germline CDR1 SGHAT, CDR2 FQNNGV. V was clipped by 5 bases and J by 0 bases; unmatched bases: 6. The CDR3 contains 15 residues. The CDR3 loop is CASSRFLADQETQYF. DNA of the CDR3: TGTGCCAGCAGCCGATTCCTAGCGGACCAAGAGACCCAGTACTTC.

To note about this clone: Other DNA variants within this sample encode the same CDR3. The rearrangement uses TRBV6-5 and TRBJ2-5, with D perhaps given as TRBD1 or TRBD2 (5 bases each). V was shortened by 0 bases and J by 4 bases, with 9 bases between the two germline ends. The CDR3 loop spans 14 amino acids. Germline V gene sequence: CDR1 MNHEY, CDR2 SVGAGI. The CDR3 loop is CASSYSIGGETQYF. As DNA, the CDR3 is TGTGCCAGCAGTTACTCGATTGGGGGAGAGACCCAGTACTTC.

This clone has just one count. A much larger clone lies one base from this, so it may be a read error. The same CDR3 also results from other DNA sequences found in this sample. This chain's CDR3 is CASSPAYEQYF. CDR3 sequence (DNA): TGTGCCAGCAGCCCCGCCTACGAGCAGTACTTC. The J gene is TRBJ2-7, the V gene TRBV14; D is unresolved. Germline loops: CDR1 SGHDN, CDR2 FVKESK. Trimming stripped 4 bases from V and 2 bases from J, with 3 bases between. The CDR3 is 11 residues long.

V and J are TRBV27 and TRBJ2-7; 9 nucleotides agree with TRBD1. Per the germline V gene, CDR1 is MNHEY and CDR2 is SMNVEV (reference sequence). Unmatched junction bases numbered 18, after V lost 6 bases and J lost 6 bases. CDR3 length: 17 residues. The CDR3 region is CASSSGTGLFSPGEQYF. The CDR3 DNA reads as TGTGCCAGCAGCTCCGGGACAGGGCTGTTTAGTCCTGGCGAGCAGTACTTC.

This sequence joins TRBV7-9 and TRBJ2-5, with 7 nucleotides matching TRBD2. Trimming cost V 6 bases and J 7 bases; bases outside gene matches: 14. The CDR3 is 15 residues long. Germline assignment: CDR1 SEHNR and CDR2 FQNEAQ (reference sequence). CDR3 sequence: CASSWEGRLHGTQYF. CDR3 in DNA: TGTGCCAGCAGTTGGGAGGGGAGGCTGCACGGGACCCAGTACTTC.

As DNA, the CDR3 is TGTGCCAGCAGTTTCGGGGTGGCGAGCCAGCCCCAGCATTTT. It codes for CASSFGVASQPQHF. J is TRBJ1-5 and V is TRBV28; the D is unclear. CDR1 is MDHEN and CDR2 is SYDVKM in the germline V gene. This CDR3 region has 14 residues. Trimming took 3 bases from V and 7 from J, leaving 13 bases between them.

The gene calls are TRBV4-3 and TRBJ2-2, with D possibly being TRBD2 (6 bases). V lost 0 bases and J lost 5, with 19 bases in between. This CDR3 spans 18 amino acids. Germline-derived CDR1 and CDR2 are LGHNA and YSLEER. The CDR3 reads CASSQEPAGGEGTGELFF. As DNA, the CDR3 is TGCGCCAGCAGCCAAGAGCCGGCTGGAGGGGAAGGGACCGGGGAGCTGTTTTTT.

The chain combines TRBV6-4 with TRBJ1-1; perhaps TRBD1 as D (5 bases). The germline gives CDR1 MRHNA, CDR2 SNTAGT. This CDR3 is built from 14 residues. V dropped 6 bases and J dropped 1 base, with 12 bases sitting between them. The CDR3 sequence: CASRDTRRNTEAFF. CDR3 sequence (DNA): TGTGCCAGCAGGGACACCCGGAGGAACACTGAAGCTTTCTTT.

This clone was counted once. The sample contains more than one DNA sequence encoding this CDR3. This chain connects TRBV6-5 to TRBJ2-7, with a weak D call TRBD2 (5 bases). Germline-derived CDR1 and CDR2 are MNHEY and SVGAGI. The V and J ends lost 0 bases and 5 bases respectively, with 8 bases between them. CDR3 length: 13 residues. The CDR3 nucleotides read TGTGCCAGCAGTTACTCGACGGGGAACGAGCAGTACTTC. This encodes CASSYSTGNEQYF.

V and J are TRBV4-1 and TRBJ2-7; 9 nucleotides match TRBD2. Germline-derived CDR1 and CDR2 are MGHRA and YSYEKL. This CDR3 spans 17 amino acids. V gave up 0 bases and J gave up 1 base; unmatched junction bases: 7. The CDR3 here is CASSQEFPSGVSYEQYF. DNA for the CDR3: TGCGCCAGCAGCCAAGAATTCCCTAGCGGGGTGTCCTACGAGCAGTACTTC.

This clone was seen just once. The chain links TRBV27 to TRBJ2-1; 16 nucleotides line up with TRBD2. The CDR3 has 17 residues. Germline V gene data show CDR1 as MNHEY and CDR2 as SMNVEV (reference sequence). V lost 6 bases, J lost 7 bases, and 9 bases stayed unmatched. CDR3 nucleotide sequence: TGTGCCAGCAGCTACGGGACTAGCGGGGGGGGTTATAATGAGCAGTTCTTC. Translated, it gives CASSYGTSGGGYNEQFF.

The gene calls are TRBV5-6 and TRBJ2-5; D is uncertain. CDR1 and CDR2 from the germline V gene are SGHDT and YYEEEE. The V and J ends lost 1 base and 4 bases respectively, with 23 bases between them. This CDR3 has 18 amino acids. The chain's CDR3 is CASSLWGSRLPGSETQYF. The CDR3 DNA reads TGTGCCAGCAGCTTGTGGGGTTCCAGGCTACCTGGTTCAGAGACCCAGTACTTC.

The chain carries TRBV11-2 and TRBJ2-1, with no clear D. Trimming cost V 1 base and J 3 bases, with 13 bases left between them. This CDR3 region has 16 residues. Germline CDR1 and CDR2: SGHAT and FQNNGV. The CDR3: CASSLVPPHVYNEQFF. CDR3 nucleotide sequence: TGTGCCAGCAGCTTAGTCCCTCCCCATGTCTACAATGAGCAGTTCTTC.